The 20 T cell receptor beta chains below come from one sample, sequenced in a study of shared clonotypes between healthy human individuals. Profiling relied on immunoSEQ multiplex PCR, and the TCRdb table lists in-frame clones only, not all of them. Of around 500,000 clones in the sample, 78% were seen once. Sequenced material: PBMCs. These receptors were obtained from a woman aged 40-49 years in good health. Some clones in this sample may be carry-over from other donors' samples.

The chain uses TRBV6-4 and TRBJ2-3; 9 bases align to TRBD2. With 6 bases clipped from V and 2 bases from J, the junction kept 6 bases outside the gene matches. The CDR3 is made up of 15 amino acids. Germline V lookup: CDR1 MRHNA, CDR2 SNTAGT. In DNA form, the CDR3 reads TGTGCCAGCAGCCAGACTAGCGGCTACACAGATACGCAGTATTTT. Its translation: CASSQTSGYTDTQYF.

The V call is TRBV13, the J call TRBJ2-2, with no clear D. The germline gives CDR1 PRHDT, CDR2 FYEKMQ (reference sequence). The CDR3 has 16 amino acids. The ends were cut back, 5 bases at V and 3 bases at J, with 16 bases in the middle. The CDR3: CASSPDPGRDTGELFF. The CDR3 DNA sequence: TGTGCCAGCAGCCCAGACCCTGGGCGCGACACCGGGGAGCTGTTTTTT. The whole variable domain, remainder taken from reference TRBV13 and TRBJ2-2, is AAGVIQSPRHLIKEKRETATLKCYPIPRHDTVYWYQQGPGQDPQFLISFYEKMQSDKGSIPDRFSAQQFSDYHSELNMSSLELGDSALYFCASSPDPGRDTGELFFGEGSRLTVL.

J is TRBJ1-5 and V is TRBV2; TRBD1 is a possible D gene (5 bases). CDR1 and CDR2 (germline): SNHLY, FYNNEI. Deletions cut 4 bases from V and 4 bases from J, with 14 bases between. The CDR3 length is 15 residues. The CDR3 spells CASSAWQGQNQPQHF. The CDR3 bases are TGTGCCAGCAGTGCGTGGCAGGGTCAAAATCAGCCCCAGCATTTT.

The chain has TRBV28 and TRBJ1-2, with unresolved D. Trimming pared 9 bases from V and 7 bases from J, leaving 12 bases between. CDR1 is MDHEN, CDR2 SYDVKM, per germline. The CDR3 consists of 11 residues. CDR3 residues: CASETARGYTF. CDR3 bases: TGTGCCAGTGAAACAGCGCGTGGCTACACCTTC.

The genes are TRBV6-1 and TRBJ1-5; no firm D call. Germline-derived CDR1 and CDR2 are MNHNS and SASEGT. Trimming pared 4 bases from V and 3 bases from J, leaving 16 bases between. CDR3 length equals 16 residues. The CDR3 coding sequence is TGTGCCAGCAGTGCCCACGCGTCGGCCTACAATCAGCCCCAGCATTTT. Residues: CASSAHASAYNQPQHF.

V gene TRBV30 combines with J gene TRBJ2-7; D unclear. V shed 0 bases and J shed 2 bases, with 20 bases lying between them. The germline V gene encodes CDR1 GTSNPN and CDR2 SVGIG (reference sequence). The CDR3 contains 17 residues. The CDR3 spells CAWSVDTLLSPAYEQYF. The DNA for the CDR3 is TGTGCCTGGAGTGTAGACACCCTTCTCTCCCCTGCCTACGAGCAGTACTTC. Looking up the rest from reference TRBV30 and TRBJ2-7 gives the full variable domain: SQTIHQWPATLVQPVGSPLSLECTVEGTSNPNLYWYRQAAGRGLQLLFYSVGIGQISSEVPQNLSASRPQDRQFILSSKKLLLSDSGFYLCAWSVDTLLSPAYEQYFGPGTRLTVT.

The chain couples TRBV7-3 to TRBJ1-6; no reliable D call. The CDR3 runs 15 residues. Trimming cost V 2 bases and J 6 bases, with 11 bases left between them. The germline CDR1 and CDR2 sequences are SGHTA and FQGTGA. The DNA of the CDR3 is TGTGCCAGCAGCTTATTTGGCAGGACTAATTCACCCCTCCACTTT. It encodes CASSLFGRTNSPLHF.

This clone showed up just once. This rearrangement joins TRBV15 to TRBJ2-7, with D possibly called TRBD1 or TRBD2 (6 bases each). The closer fit of TRBJ2-1 to the DNA end suggests the J call may be wrong. The CDR3 runs 16 residues. Germline V lookup: CDR1 LNHNV, CDR2 YYDKDF (reference sequence). CDR3 in amino acids: CATSRDQGGSYNEQFF. CDR3 coding DNA: TGTGCCACCAGCAGAGATCAAGGGGGGTCCTACAATGAGCAGTTCTTC.

This chain uses TRBV7-2 with TRBJ1-5; a possible D gene is TRBD1 (5 bases). Germline assignment: CDR1 SGHTA and CDR2 FQGNSA. V gave up 1 base and J gave up 1 base, with 8 bases separating them. The CDR3 is 15 residues long. In nucleotides, the CDR3 is TGTGCCAGCAGCTTAGATGGGACGAGCAATCAGCCCCAGCATTTT. Translation gives CASSLDGTSNQPQHF.

V gene TRBV10-3 combines with J gene TRBJ2-5; 14 nucleotides align to TRBD2. The J call could be wrong; TRBJ2-7 is a better fit for the DNA end. Germline loops: CDR1 ENHRY, CDR2 SYGVKD. The CDR3 is made up of 16 amino acids. In DNA, the CDR3 is TGTGCCATCAGTGAGCCCGGGACTAGCGGGAGTTACGAGCAGTACTTC. Translating gives CAISEPGTSGSYEQYF.

The chain has TRBV6-5 and TRBJ2-5; 7 bases line up with TRBD1. CDR1 and CDR2 (germline): MNHEY, SVGAGI. The CDR3 loop spans 14 amino acids. Unmatched junction bases numbered 6, after V lost 6 bases and J lost 2 bases. Here the CDR3 DNA reads TGTGCCAGCAGCCGACGGACAGGACAAGAGACCCAGTACTTC. Residues: CASSRRTGQETQYF.

The chain couples TRBV7-3 to TRBJ2-1, with D perhaps being TRBD1 or TRBD2 (5 bases each). The V end lost 5 bases, the J end lost 0 bases, and 14 bases lay between the germline ends. The CDR3 extends over 16 amino acids. Germline loops: CDR1 SGHTA, CDR2 FQGTGA. The CDR3 region has the DNA TGTGCCAGCAGCCCCCCCGAAGGGACCTCCTACAATGAGCAGTTCTTC. Translation: CASSPPEGTSYNEQFF.

This sequence joins TRBV19 and TRBJ1-6; D not certain. CDR1 is LNHDA and CDR2 is SQIVND in the germline V gene (reference sequence). The CDR3 is made up of 14 amino acids. The V gene lost 9 bases and the J gene lost 10 bases, with 19 bases spanning the gap. This chain's CDR3 is CASSVRAESSPLHF. CDR3 in DNA: TGTGCCAGCTCAGTTCGGGCAGAAAGCTCACCCCTCCACTTT.

This clone was picked up one time. The gene calls are TRBV28 and TRBJ2-7; TRBD2 matches 9 bases. The CDR3 runs 20 residues. Per germline, CDR1 MDHEN and CDR2 SYDVKM. The V gene end was trimmed by 3 bases and the J gene end by 6 bases; junction bases not matched to a gene: 24. The CDR3 reads CASSLGGWVAGGAPRGEQYF. The CDR3 bases are TGTGCCAGCAGTTTGGGCGGCTGGGTGGCGGGAGGGGCCCCCCGGGGCGAGCAGTACTTC.

A word on this clone: Only one base separates this from a far larger clonotype, so it likely reflects a read error. V and J are TRBV30 and TRBJ1-1; D is unclear. Trimming removed 1 base from V and 6 bases from J, with 27 bases in between. The germline CDR1 and CDR2 sequences are GTSNPN and SVGIG (reference sequence). This CDR3 comprises 18 residues. The DNA of the CDR3 is TGTGCCTGGAGTGCCTCCCAGGTCCGACGGGGATCGGACGCTGAAGCTTTCTTT. Its protein product is CAWSASQVRRGSDAEAFF.

A single count supports this clone. The chain carries TRBV7-2 and TRBJ2-1; the D gene is possibly TRBD2 (6 bases). V gave up 7 bases and J gave up 7 bases, with 20 bases separating them. Germline V gene data show CDR1 as SGHTA and CDR2 as FQGNSA. The CDR3 length is 15 residues. CDR3 amino acids: CASNRGTAARNEQFF. CDR3 nucleotides: TGTGCCAGCAACCGCGGGACTGCCGCGCGGAATGAGCAGTTCTTC.

This clone was picked up many times. The same CDR3 also results from other DNA sequences found in this sample. The chain employs TRBV30 and TRBJ2-2; the match to TRBD2 covers 7 bases. The CDR3 loop spans 15 amino acids. CDR1 GTSNPN and CDR2 SVGIG come from the germline V gene (reference sequence). After removal of 4 bases from V and 3 bases from J, the junction contained 8 bases not matched to a gene. The CDR3 reads CAWILAGLDTGELFF. The CDR3, as DNA: TGTGCCTGGATATTAGCGGGTCTTGACACCGGGGAGCTGTTTTTT.

V and J are TRBV28 and TRBJ2-2, with D perhaps given as TRBD1 or TRBD2 (5 bases each). CDR1 MDHEN and CDR2 SYDVKM come from the germline V gene. V lost 7 bases and J 5 bases, leaving 14 bases between the germline ends. CDR3 length: 14 amino acids. CDR3 loop: CASMVNWGTGELFF. As DNA, the CDR3 is TGTGCCAGCATGGTAAACTGGGGGACCGGGGAGCTGTTTTTT.

This chain connects TRBV19 to TRBJ2-5; TRBD2 is a possible D gene (7 bases). The CDR3 extends over 16 amino acids. CDR1 is LNHDA, CDR2 SQIVND, per germline (reference sequence). Trimming pared 3 bases from V and 0 bases from J, leaving 14 bases between. This chain's CDR3 is CASSMGGAAYQETQYF. The CDR3 region has the DNA TGTGCCAGTAGTATGGGGGGGGCGGCCTACCAAGAGACCCAGTACTTC.

This clone was seen just once. The chain is built from TRBV30 and TRBJ2-3; 9 nucleotides match TRBD1. The CDR3 runs 14 residues. Germline assignment: CDR1 GTSNPN and CDR2 SVGIG (reference sequence). Germline trimming cut 4 bases from V and 1 base from J; bases unmatched to any gene: 3. The CDR3 nucleotides read TGTGCCTGGAATACAGGGGGCGGCACAGATACGCAGTATTTT. Amino acid sequence: CAWNTGGGTDTQYF.